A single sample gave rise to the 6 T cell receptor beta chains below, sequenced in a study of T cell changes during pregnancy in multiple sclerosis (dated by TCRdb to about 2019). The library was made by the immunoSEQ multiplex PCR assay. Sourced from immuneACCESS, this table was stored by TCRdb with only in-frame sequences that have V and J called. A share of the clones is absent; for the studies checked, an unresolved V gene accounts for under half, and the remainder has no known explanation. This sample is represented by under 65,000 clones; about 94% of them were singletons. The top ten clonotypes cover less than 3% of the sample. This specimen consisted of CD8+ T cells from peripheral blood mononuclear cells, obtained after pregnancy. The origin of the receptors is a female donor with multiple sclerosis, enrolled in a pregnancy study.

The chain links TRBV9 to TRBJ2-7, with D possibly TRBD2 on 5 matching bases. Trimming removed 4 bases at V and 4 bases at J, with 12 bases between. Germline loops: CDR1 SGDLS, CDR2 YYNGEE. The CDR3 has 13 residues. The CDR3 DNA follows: TGTGCCAGCAGCCCGGGGAATGGATACGAGCAGTACTTC. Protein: CASSPGNGYEQYF.

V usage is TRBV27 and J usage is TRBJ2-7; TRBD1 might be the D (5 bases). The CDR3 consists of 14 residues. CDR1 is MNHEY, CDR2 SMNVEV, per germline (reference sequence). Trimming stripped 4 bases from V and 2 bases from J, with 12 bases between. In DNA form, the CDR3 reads TGTGCCAGCAGTTCCAGCGACAGAACCTACGAGCAGTACTTC. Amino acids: CASSSSDRTYEQYF.

CDR3 sequence: CASSLPTVTGELFF. The CDR3 region has the DNA TGTGCCAGCAGCTTACCGACAGTCACCGGGGAGCTGTTTTTT. The chain combines TRBV7-9 with TRBJ2-2; tentative D call: TRBD1 (5 bases). The V gene's germline CDR1 is SEHNR and CDR2 FQNEAQ (reference sequence). V was clipped by 2 bases and J by 4 bases, with 8 bases between them. This CDR3 has 14 amino acids.

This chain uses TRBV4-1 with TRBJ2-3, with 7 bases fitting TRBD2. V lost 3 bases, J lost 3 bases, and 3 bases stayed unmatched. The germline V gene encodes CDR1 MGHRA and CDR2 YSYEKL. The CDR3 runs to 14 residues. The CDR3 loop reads CASSQGLRTDTQYF. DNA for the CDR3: TGCGCCAGCAGCCAGGGACTAAGAACAGATACGCAGTATTTT.

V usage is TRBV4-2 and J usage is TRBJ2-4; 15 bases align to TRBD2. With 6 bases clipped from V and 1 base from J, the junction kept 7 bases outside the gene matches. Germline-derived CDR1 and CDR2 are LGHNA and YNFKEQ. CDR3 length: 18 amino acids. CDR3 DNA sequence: TGTGCCAGCAGTCCGGGACTAGCGGGAGGTGGGGCCAAAAACATTCAGTACTTC. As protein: CASSPGLAGGGAKNIQYF.

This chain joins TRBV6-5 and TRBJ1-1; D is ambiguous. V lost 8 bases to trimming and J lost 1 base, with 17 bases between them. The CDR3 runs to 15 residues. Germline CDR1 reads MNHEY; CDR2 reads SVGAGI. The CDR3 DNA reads TGTGCCAGCCAATATTTGGTCGGTGCGAACACTGAAGCTTTCTTT. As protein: CASQYLVGANTEAFF.